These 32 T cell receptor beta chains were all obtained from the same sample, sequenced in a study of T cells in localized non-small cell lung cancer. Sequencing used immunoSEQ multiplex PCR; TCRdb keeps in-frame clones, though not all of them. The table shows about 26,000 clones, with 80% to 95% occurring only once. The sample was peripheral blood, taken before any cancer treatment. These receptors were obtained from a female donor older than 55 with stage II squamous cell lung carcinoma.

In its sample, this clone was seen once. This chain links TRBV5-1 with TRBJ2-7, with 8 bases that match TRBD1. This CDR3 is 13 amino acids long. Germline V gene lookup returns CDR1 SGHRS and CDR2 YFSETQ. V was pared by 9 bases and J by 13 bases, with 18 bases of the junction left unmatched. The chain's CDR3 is CATQQRGTGTRYF. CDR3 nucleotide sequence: TGCGCCACCCAACAGAGGGGGACAGGCACACGTTACTTC.

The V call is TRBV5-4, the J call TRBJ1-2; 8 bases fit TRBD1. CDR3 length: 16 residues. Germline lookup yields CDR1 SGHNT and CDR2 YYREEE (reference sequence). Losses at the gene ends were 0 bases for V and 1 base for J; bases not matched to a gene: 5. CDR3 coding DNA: TGTGCCAGCAGCTTGGGGCAGGGGGCCGTTAACTATGGCTACACCTTC. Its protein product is CASSLGQGAVNYGYTF.

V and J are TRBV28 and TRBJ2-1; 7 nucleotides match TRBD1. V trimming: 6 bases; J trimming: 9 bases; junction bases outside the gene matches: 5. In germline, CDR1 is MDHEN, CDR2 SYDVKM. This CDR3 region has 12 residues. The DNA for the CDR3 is TGTGCCAGCAGCCTGACAGGGATTGAGCAGTTCTTC. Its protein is CASSLTGIEQFF. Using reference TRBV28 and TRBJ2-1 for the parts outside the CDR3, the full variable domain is DVKVTQSSRYLVKRTGEKVFLECVQDMDHENMFWYRQDPGLGLRLIYFSYDVKMKEKGDIPEGYSVSREKKERFSLILESASTNQTSMYLCASSLTGIEQFFGPGTRLTVL.

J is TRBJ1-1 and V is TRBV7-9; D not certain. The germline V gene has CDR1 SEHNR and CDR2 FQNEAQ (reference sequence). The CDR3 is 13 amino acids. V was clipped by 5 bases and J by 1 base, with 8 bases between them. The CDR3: CASSQFSNTEAFF. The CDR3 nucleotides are TGTGCCAGCAGCCAGTTCTCGAACACTGAAGCTTTCTTT. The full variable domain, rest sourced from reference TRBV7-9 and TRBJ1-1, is DTGVSQNPRHKITKRGQNVTFRCDPISEHNRLYWYRQTLGQGPEFLTYFQNEAQLEKSRLLSDRFSAERPKGSFSTLEIQRTEQGDSAMYLCASSQFSNTEAFFGQGTRLTVV.

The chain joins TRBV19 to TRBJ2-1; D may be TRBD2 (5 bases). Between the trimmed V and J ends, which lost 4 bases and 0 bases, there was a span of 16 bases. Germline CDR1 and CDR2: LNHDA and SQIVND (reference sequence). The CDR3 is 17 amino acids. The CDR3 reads CASSKYYGGSSYNEQFF. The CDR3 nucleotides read TGTGCCAGTAGTAAATATTATGGAGGAAGCTCCTACAATGAGCAGTTCTTC.

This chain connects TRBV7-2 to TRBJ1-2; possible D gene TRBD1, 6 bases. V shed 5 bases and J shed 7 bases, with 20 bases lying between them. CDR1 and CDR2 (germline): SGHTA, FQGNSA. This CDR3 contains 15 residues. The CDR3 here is CASSQGWESYSGYTF. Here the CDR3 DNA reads TGTGCCAGCAGCCAGGGGTGGGAGAGCTATTCTGGCTACACCTTC.

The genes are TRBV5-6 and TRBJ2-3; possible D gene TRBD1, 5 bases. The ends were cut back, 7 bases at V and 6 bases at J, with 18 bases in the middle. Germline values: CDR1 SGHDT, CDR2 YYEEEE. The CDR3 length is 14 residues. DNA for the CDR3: TGTGCCAGCCAATACGACAGCCTTCGGGATACGCAGTATTTT. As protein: CASQYDSLRDTQYF.

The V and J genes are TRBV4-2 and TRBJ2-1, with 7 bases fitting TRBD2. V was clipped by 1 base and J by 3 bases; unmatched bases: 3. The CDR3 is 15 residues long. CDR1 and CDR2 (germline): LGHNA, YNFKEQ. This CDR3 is CASSQGRGNYNEQFF. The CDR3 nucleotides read TGTGCCAGCAGCCAAGGGCGGGGGAACTACAATGAGCAGTTCTTC.

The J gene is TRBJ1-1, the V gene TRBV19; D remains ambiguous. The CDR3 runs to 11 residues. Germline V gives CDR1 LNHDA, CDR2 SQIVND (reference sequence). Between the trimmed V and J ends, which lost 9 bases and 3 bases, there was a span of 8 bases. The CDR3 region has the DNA TGTGCCAGCACCCGGCACACTGAAGCTTTCTTT. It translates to CASTRHTEAFF.

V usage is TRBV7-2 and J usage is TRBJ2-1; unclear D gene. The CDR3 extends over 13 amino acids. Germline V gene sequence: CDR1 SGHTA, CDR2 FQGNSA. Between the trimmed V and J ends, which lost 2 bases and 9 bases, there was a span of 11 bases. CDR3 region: CASSLRPAAEQFF. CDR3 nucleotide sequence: TGTGCCAGCAGCTTACGGCCGGCAGCTGAGCAGTTCTTC.

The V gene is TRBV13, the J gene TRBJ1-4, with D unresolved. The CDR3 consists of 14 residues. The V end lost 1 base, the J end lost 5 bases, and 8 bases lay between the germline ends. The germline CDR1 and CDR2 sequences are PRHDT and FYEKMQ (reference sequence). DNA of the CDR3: TGTGCCAGCAGCTTAGAAGGCTTAAATGAAAAACTGTTTTTT. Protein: CASSLEGLNEKLFF.

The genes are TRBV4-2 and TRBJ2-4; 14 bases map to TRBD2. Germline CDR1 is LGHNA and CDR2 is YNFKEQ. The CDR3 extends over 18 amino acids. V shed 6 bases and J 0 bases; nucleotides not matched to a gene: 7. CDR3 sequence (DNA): TGTGCCAGCAGTCCCGGGACTAGCGGGAGTTTAGCCAAAAACATTCAGTACTTC. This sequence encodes CASSPGTSGSLAKNIQYF.

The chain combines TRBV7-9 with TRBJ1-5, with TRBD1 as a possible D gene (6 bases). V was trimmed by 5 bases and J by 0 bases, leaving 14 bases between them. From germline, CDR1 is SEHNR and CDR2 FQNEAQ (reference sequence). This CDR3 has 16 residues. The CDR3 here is CASSPGQIDSNQPQHF. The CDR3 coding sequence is TGTGCCAGCAGCCCAGGACAGATAGATAGCAATCAGCCCCAGCATTTT.

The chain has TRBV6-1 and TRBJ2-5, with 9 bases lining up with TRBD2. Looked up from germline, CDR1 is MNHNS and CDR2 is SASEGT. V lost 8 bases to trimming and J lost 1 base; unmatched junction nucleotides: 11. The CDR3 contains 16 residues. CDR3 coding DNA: TGTGCCAGCGGTGGAGCGGGAGGCCCGATCCAAGAGACCCAGTACTTC. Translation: CASGGAGGPIQETQYF.

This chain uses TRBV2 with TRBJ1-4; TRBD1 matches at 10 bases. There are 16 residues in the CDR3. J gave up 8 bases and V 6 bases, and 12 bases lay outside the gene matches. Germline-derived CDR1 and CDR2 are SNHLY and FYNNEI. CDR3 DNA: TGTGCCAGCAGAACTCGGGACAGGGGAGGAGGGGAAAAACTGTTTTTT. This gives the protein CASRTRDRGGGEKLFF.

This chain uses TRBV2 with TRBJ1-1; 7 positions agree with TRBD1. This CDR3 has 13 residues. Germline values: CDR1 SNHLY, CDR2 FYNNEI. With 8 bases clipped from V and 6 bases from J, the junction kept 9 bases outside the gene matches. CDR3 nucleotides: TGTGCCAGCGGAAAGGGGGCCCCTTCTGAAGCTTTCTTT. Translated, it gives CASGKGAPSEAFF.

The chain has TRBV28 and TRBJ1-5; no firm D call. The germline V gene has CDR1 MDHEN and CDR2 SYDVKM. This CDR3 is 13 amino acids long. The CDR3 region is CAVADSINQPQHF. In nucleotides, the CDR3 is TGTGCGGTGGCAGATTCCATTAATCAGCCCCAGCATTTT.

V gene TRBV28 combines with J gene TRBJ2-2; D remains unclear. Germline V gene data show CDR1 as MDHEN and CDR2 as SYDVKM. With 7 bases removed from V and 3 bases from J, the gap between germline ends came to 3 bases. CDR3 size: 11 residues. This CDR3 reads CASTYTGELFF. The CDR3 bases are TGTGCCAGCACCTACACCGGGGAGCTGTTTTTT.

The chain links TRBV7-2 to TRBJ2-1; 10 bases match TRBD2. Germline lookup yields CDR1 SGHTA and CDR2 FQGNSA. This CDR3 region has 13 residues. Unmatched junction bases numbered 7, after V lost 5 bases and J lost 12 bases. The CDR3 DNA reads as TGTGCCAGCAGCACTCTAGCGGGAGTCGCGCAGTTCTTC. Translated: CASSTLAGVAQFF.

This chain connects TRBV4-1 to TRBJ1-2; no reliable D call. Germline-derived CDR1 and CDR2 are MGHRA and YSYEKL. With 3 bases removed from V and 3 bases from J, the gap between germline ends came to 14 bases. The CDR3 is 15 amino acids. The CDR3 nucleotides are TGCGCCAGCAGCCAGACCCCGGGCAAGGACTATGGCTACACCTTC. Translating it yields CASSQTPGKDYGYTF.

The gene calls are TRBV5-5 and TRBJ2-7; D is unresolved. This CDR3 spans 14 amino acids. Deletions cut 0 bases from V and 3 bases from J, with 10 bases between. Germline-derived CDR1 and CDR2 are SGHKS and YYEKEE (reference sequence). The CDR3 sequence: CASSLVGLIYEQYF. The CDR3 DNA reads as TGTGCCAGCAGCTTGGTAGGGCTAATCTACGAGCAGTACTTC. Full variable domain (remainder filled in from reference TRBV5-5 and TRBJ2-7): DAGVTQSPTHLIKTRGQQVTLRCSPISGHKSVSWYQQVLGQGPQFIFQYYEKEERGRGNFPDRFSARQFPNYSSELNVNALLLGDSALYLCASSLVGLIYEQYFGPGTRLTVT.

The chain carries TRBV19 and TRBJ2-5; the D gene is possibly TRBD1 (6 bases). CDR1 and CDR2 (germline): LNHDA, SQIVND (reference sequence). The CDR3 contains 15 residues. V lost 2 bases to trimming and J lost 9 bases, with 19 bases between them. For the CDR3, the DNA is TGTGCCAGTAGTATACGTGTCCAGGGACAAGGGGCCCAGTACTTC. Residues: CASSIRVQGQGAQYF.

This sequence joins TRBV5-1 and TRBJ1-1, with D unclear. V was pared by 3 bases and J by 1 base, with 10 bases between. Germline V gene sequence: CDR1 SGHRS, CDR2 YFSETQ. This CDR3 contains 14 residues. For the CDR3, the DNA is TGCGCCAGCAGCTCGCCCTCGGGGAACACTGAAGCTTTCTTT. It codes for CASSSPSGNTEAFF.

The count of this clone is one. The CDR3 DNA follows: TGTGCCAGCAGGCCATCGGGATTCTCTGGAAACACCATATATTTT. Translating gives CASRPSGFSGNTIYF. The V gene is TRBV6-5, the J gene TRBJ1-3; no clear D gene. V lost 6 bases, J lost 0 bases, and 12 bases lay in between. CDR1 MNHEY and CDR2 SVGAGI come from the germline V gene. This CDR3 spans 15 amino acids.

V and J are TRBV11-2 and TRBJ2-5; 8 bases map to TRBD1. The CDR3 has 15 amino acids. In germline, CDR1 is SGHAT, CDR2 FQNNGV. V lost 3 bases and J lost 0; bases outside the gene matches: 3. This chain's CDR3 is CASSLQGAYQETQYF. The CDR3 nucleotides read TGTGCCAGCAGCTTGCAGGGGGCGTACCAAGAGACCCAGTACTTC.

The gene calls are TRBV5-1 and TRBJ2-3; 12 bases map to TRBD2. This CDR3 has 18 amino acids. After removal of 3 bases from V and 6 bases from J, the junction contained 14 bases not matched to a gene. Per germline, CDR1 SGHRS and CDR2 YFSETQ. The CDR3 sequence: CASSSGLAGPTGYDTQYF. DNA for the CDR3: TGCGCCAGCAGCTCGGGACTAGCGGGCCCTACCGGATATGATACGCAGTATTTT.

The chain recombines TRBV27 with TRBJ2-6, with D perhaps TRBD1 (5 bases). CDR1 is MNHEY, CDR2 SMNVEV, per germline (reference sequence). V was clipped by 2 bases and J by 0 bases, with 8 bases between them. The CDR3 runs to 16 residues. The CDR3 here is CASSLRQGSGANVLTF. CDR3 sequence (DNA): TGTGCCAGCAGTTTAAGGCAGGGCTCTGGGGCCAACGTCCTGACTTTC.

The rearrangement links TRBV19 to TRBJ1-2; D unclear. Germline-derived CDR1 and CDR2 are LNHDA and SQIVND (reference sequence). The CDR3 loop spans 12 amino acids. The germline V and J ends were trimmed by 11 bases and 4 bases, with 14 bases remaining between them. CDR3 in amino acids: CASRDMGYGYTF. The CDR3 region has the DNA TGTGCCTCGCGCGACATGGGCTATGGCTACACCTTC.

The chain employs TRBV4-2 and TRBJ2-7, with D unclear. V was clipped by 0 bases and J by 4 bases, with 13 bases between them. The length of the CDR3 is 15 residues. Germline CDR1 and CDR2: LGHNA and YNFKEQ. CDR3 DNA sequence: TGTGCCAGCAGCCAAGATTCCGAGGTTTGGTACGAGCAGTACTTC. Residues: CASSQDSEVWYEQYF.

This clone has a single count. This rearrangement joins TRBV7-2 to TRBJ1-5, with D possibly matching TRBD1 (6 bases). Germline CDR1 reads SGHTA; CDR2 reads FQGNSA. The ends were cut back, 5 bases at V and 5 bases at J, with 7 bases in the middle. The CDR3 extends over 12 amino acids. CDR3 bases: TGTGCCAGCAGCGACAGGCATCAGCCCCAGCATTTT. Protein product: CASSDRHQPQHF.

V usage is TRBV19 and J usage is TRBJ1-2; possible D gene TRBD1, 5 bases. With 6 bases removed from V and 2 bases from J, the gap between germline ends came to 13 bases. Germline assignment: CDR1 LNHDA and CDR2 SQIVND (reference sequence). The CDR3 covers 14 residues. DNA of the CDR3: TGTGCCAGTAGCCTCGACCGGGGGAACTATGGCTACACCTTC. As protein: CASSLDRGNYGYTF.

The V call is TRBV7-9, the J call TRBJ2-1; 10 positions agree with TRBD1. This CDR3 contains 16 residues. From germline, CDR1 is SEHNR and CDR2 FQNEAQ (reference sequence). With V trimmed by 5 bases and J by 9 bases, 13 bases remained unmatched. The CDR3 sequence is CASSTTGTGDGSEQFF. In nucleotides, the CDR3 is TGTGCCAGCAGCACTACCGGGACAGGGGACGGAAGTGAGCAGTTCTTC.